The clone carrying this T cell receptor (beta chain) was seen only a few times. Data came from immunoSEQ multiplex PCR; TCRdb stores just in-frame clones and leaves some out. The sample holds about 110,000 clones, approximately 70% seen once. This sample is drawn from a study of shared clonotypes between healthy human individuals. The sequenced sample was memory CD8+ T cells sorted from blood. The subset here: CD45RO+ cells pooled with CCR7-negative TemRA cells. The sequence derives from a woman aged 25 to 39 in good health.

In DNA form, the CDR3 reads TGTGCCAGCAGTCCGGGAGGCAGCTCTGGGGCCAACGTCCTGACTTTC. Its protein is CASSPGGSSGANVLTF. The chain has TRBV6-4 and TRBJ2-6; 7 nucleotides match TRBD2. V dropped 5 bases and J dropped 0; count of bases not matched to a gene: 4. This CDR3 is built from 16 residues. CDR1 and CDR2 from the germline V gene are MRHNA and SNTAGT.